Listed below are T cell receptor beta chains from one sample, sequenced in a study of T cells expressing NK-cell markers. TCRdb re-called the 5' RACE reads and gives one entry per CDR3 protein, without DNA. The specimen's table records about 260,000 distinct CDR3 sequences. The material sequenced was blood T cells: a sorted CD56 or NKG2C T cell subset, CD4+ or CD8+ T cells, or bulk PBMC T cells (not recorded which). Receptors were obtained from a woman between 18 and 70 years old in good health. The CDR3 runs from the conserved cysteine through the conserved F or W.

CATSSGSEDTQYF TRBJ2-3 TRBV5-1
CASSRGTGVSRVYGYTF TRBJ1-2 TRBV6-1
CASSPPPAKNIQYF TRBJ2-4 TRBV7-2
CASSLEWGTQYF TRBJ2-5 TRBV28
CASSYSIAAGVETQYF TRBJ2-5 TRBV6-5
CASSFGRGYEQYF TRBJ2-7 TRBV12-3/TRBV12-4
CASRTTFQGLGNSTNEKLFF TRBJ1-4 TRBV12-3/TRBV12-4
CASSRGLVNIQYF TRBJ2-4 TRBV14
CASSTRTSGNYNEQFF TRBJ2-1 TRBV27
CASSLEVGWSDTQYF TRBJ2-3 TRBV5-1
CASSHPDTPYEQYF TRBJ2-7 TRBV6-1
CASSLGAWYEQYF TRBJ2-7 TRBV7-2
CASDSGTGGNTIYF TRBJ1-3 TRBV11-2
CSAQGQIYEQYF TRBJ2-7 TRBV20-1
CASSLRQGSNQPQHF TRBJ1-5 TRBV7-2
CSASAVGSPQETQYF TRBJ2-5 TRBV20-1
CASSGGTSGGQYEQFF TRBJ2-1 TRBV5-6
CASSLSPGEQYF TRBJ2-7 TRBV7-2
CASSVVGQNSPLHF TRBJ1-6 TRBV9
CASRHGGQVRNEQFF TRBJ2-1 TRBV11-2
CASSQDPVSREAFF TRBJ1-1 TRBV3-1
CASSQGYSYNEQFF TRBJ2-1 TRBV3-1
CASSLARQYTGELFF TRBJ2-2 TRBV5-8
CATSSIGDEQFF TRBJ2-1 TRBV28
CSARRQGQNTEAFF TRBJ1-1 TRBV20-1